This is a list of T cell receptor beta chains from one sample in a study of glioma-infiltrating T cells. TCRdb processed the multiplex PCR reads anew with MiXCR; each CDR3 protein has one entry. The sample contains roughly 100,000 distinct CDR3 sequences, under 30% of which appear only once. The sample taken for sequencing was glioma tissue, nonneoplastic brain tissue, or PBMCs (not recorded which). All receptors come from a human donor with low-grade glioma or glioblastoma, undergoing nonglioma brain surgery, or in good health (not recorded which). The CDR3 runs from the conserved cysteine through the conserved F or W. The D gene is left open where the match is weak. Size tells how often a clone was seen (once, few, many) or the class of an expanded clone, and some rows leave it out.

v_call: TRBV5-6; d_call: NA; j_call: TRBJ2-3; clone_size: NA; cdr3_aa: CASSLVQLTQYF; cdr3_nt: TGTGCCAGCAGCTTGGTCCAGCTGACGCAGTATTTT
v_call: TRBV4-3; d_call: NA; j_call: TRBJ2-1; clone_size: NA; cdr3_aa: CASTGSFGDEQFF; cdr3_nt: TGCGCCAGCACAGGGTCCTTTGGTGACGAGCAGTTCTTC
v_call: TRBV30; d_call: NA; j_call: TRBJ1-5; clone_size: few; cdr3_aa: CAWSVRSQPQHF; cdr3_nt: TGTGCCTGGAGTGTACGGAGTCAGCCCCAGCATTTT
v_call: TRBV10-2; d_call: TRBD1; j_call: TRBJ1-1; clone_size: NA; cdr3_aa: CAANSGTGNTEAFF; cdr3_nt: TGTGCCGCCAACTCCGGGACAGGGAACACTGAAGCTTTCTTT
v_call: TRBV4-2; d_call: TRBD1; j_call: TRBJ1-2; clone_size: once; cdr3_aa: CASSFRTTGAYGYTF; cdr3_nt: TGTGCCAGCAGCTTCAGGACAACAGGGGCGTATGGCTACACCTTC
v_call: TRBV7-9; d_call: NA; j_call: TRBJ2-1; clone_size: few; cdr3_aa: CASSLWGAGYNEQFF; cdr3_nt: TGTGCCAGCAGCTTATGGGGCGCTGGATACAATGAGCAGTTCTTC
v_call: TRBV4-3; d_call: NA; j_call: TRBJ2-1; clone_size: many; cdr3_aa: CASSQVVFSYNEQFF; cdr3_nt: TGCGCCAGCAGCCAAGTTGTCTTTTCCTACAATGAGCAGTTCTTC
v_call: TRBV7-2; d_call: NA; j_call: TRBJ1-1; clone_size: many; cdr3_aa: CASSSTGLTEAFF; cdr3_nt: TGTGCCAGCAGCTCTACAGGGCTAACTGAAGCTTTCTTT
v_call: TRBV2; d_call: NA; j_call: TRBJ1-2; clone_size: NA; cdr3_aa: CASRNDQAGGYTF; cdr3_nt: TGTGCCAGCAGAAACGACCAAGCAGGAGGCTACACCTTC
v_call: TRBV28; d_call: NA; j_call: TRBJ2-7; clone_size: many; cdr3_aa: CASSLADYEQYF; cdr3_nt: TGTGCCAGCAGTTTGGCCGATTACGAGCAGTACTTC
v_call: TRBV7-2; d_call: TRBD1; j_call: TRBJ2-2; clone_size: many; cdr3_aa: CASSLQGDGTGELFF; cdr3_nt: TGTGCCAGCAGCTTACAGGGGGACGGAACCGGGGAGCTGTTTTTT
v_call: TRBV4-3; d_call: TRBD2; j_call: TRBJ2-3; clone_size: many; cdr3_aa: CASSQDWAGGSTDTQYF; cdr3_nt: TGCGCCAGCAGCCAAGATTGGGCGGGGGGTAGCACAGATACGCAGTATTTT
v_call: TRBV27; d_call: NA; j_call: TRBJ1-5; clone_size: many; cdr3_aa: CASSPSLMEPQHF; cdr3_nt: TGTGCCAGCAGTCCCTCTCTCATGGAGCCCCAGCATTTT
v_call: TRBV4-1; d_call: NA; j_call: TRBJ1-6; clone_size: NA; cdr3_aa: CASSPGGASYNSPLHF; cdr3_nt: TGCGCCAGCAGCCCGGGGGGGGCCTCCTATAATTCACCCCTCCACTTT
v_call: TRBV7-2; d_call: NA; j_call: TRBJ2-1; clone_size: many; cdr3_aa: CASSLLGAGPRSYNEQFF; cdr3_nt: TGTGCCAGCAGCCTCCTCGGCGCGGGGCCACGTTCCTACAATGAGCAGTTCTTC
v_call: TRBV14; d_call: NA; j_call: TRBJ1-2; clone_size: few; cdr3_aa: CASSQDLPGEGYTF; cdr3_nt: TGTGCCAGCAGCCAAGATCTACCGGGTGAGGGCTACACCTTC
v_call: TRBV7-9; d_call: TRBD1; j_call: TRBJ2-1; clone_size: NA; cdr3_aa: CAGQGAYEQFF; cdr3_nt: TGTGCCGGACAGGGGGCCTATGAGCAGTTCTTC
v_call: TRBV3-1; d_call: NA; j_call: TRBJ1-5; clone_size: NA; cdr3_aa: CASSQGRVNNQPQHF; cdr3_nt: TGTGCCAGCAGCCAAGGCAGGGTTAACAATCAGCCCCAGCATTTT
v_call: TRBV7-2; d_call: NA; j_call: TRBJ2-1; clone_size: many; cdr3_aa: CASSLFESHEQFF; cdr3_nt: TGTGCCAGCAGCTTATTTGAGAGCCATGAGCAGTTCTTC
v_call: TRBV12-5; d_call: NA; j_call: TRBJ1-6; clone_size: many; cdr3_aa: CASGSEVSSPLHF; cdr3_nt: TGTGCTAGTGGTTCCGAAGTGAGTTCACCCCTCCACTTT
v_call: TRBV6-2/TRBV6-3; d_call: NA; j_call: TRBJ1-1; clone_size: NA; cdr3_aa: CSISYNGENTESFF; cdr3_nt: TGTTCCATCAGTTATAATGGAGAGAACACTGAATCTTTCTTT
v_call: TRBV20-1; d_call: NA; j_call: TRBJ1-2; clone_size: NA; cdr3_aa: CSARRSAGSYAYGYTF; cdr3_nt: TGCAGTGCTAGACGGAGCGCAGGGAGCTACGCCTATGGCTACACCTTC
v_call: TRBV6-1; d_call: NA; j_call: TRBJ2-2; clone_size: many; cdr3_aa: CASDFQGLSGELFF; cdr3_nt: TGTGCCAGCGATTTCCAGGGATTGTCCGGGGAGCTGTTTTTT
v_call: TRBV20-1; d_call: NA; j_call: TRBJ1-1; clone_size: medium-sized; cdr3_aa: CSARDLGEGGGRPNTEAFF; cdr3_nt: TGCAGTGCTAGAGATTTAGGGGAAGGGGGGGGCCGGCCCAACACTGAAGCTTTCTTT
v_call: TRBV27; d_call: TRBD2; j_call: TRBJ2-7; clone_size: NA; cdr3_aa: CASSYLTGGGYEQYF; cdr3_nt: TGTGCCAGCAGTTATTTGACGGGGGGAGGTTACGAGCAGTACTTC
v_call: TRBV30; d_call: TRBD2; j_call: TRBJ2-1; clone_size: NA; cdr3_aa: CAWSAPGLARVEQFF; cdr3_nt: TGTGCCTGGAGTGCTCCGGGACTAGCTCGTGTTGAGCAGTTCTTC
v_call: TRBV7-9; d_call: TRBD2; j_call: TRBJ2-3; clone_size: NA; cdr3_aa: CASQIYETGGEDTQYF; cdr3_nt: TGTGCCAGCCAAATATATGAAACTGGGGGGGAAGATACGCAGTATTTT
v_call: TRBV5-8; d_call: NA; j_call: TRBJ1-4; clone_size: NA; cdr3_aa: CASSLDWGRANEKLFF; cdr3_nt: TGTGCCAGCAGCTTGGATTGGGGCAGGGCTAATGAAAAACTGTTTTTT
v_call: TRBV7-2; d_call: NA; j_call: TRBJ2-5; clone_size: once; cdr3_aa: CANSLALRGHGNF; cdr3_nt: TGTGCCAACAGCTTAGCACTTAGGGGACATGGGAACTTC
v_call: TRBV29-1; d_call: NA; j_call: TRBJ1-1; clone_size: many; cdr3_aa: CSVYGQGDTEAFF; cdr3_nt: TGCAGCGTGTATGGGCAGGGAGACACTGAAGCTTTCTTT
v_call: TRBV12-5; d_call: NA; j_call: TRBJ2-1; clone_size: NA; cdr3_aa: CASGPTWDNEQFF; cdr3_nt: TGTGCTAGTGGTCCTACATGGGACAATGAGCAGTTCTTC
v_call: TRBV20-1; d_call: TRBD2; j_call: TRBJ2-5; clone_size: NA; cdr3_aa: CGGLAGACLYF; cdr3_nt: TGCGGCGGTCTAGCGGGGGCCTGCCTGTACTTC
v_call: TRBV2; d_call: NA; j_call: TRBJ1-6; clone_size: once; cdr3_aa: CASSETPRDVNSPLHF; cdr3_nt: TGTGCCAGCAGTGAAACACCCCGGGACGTAAATTCACCCCTCCACTTT
v_call: TRBV7-8; d_call: TRBD1; j_call: TRBJ1-2; clone_size: NA; cdr3_aa: CASSLAAGGDYGYTF; cdr3_nt: TGTGCCAGCAGCTTAGCTGCAGGGGGCGACTATGGCTACACCTTC
v_call: TRBV20-1; d_call: TRBD1; j_call: TRBJ2-3; clone_size: NA; cdr3_aa: CSALRDRRTDTQYF; cdr3_nt: TGCAGTGCCCTCCGGGACAGGCGCACAGATACGCAGTATTTT
v_call: TRBV7-2; d_call: TRBD1; j_call: TRBJ2-5; clone_size: few; cdr3_aa: CASSNLQGAGTQYF; cdr3_nt: TGTGCCAGCAGCAACTTACAGGGGGCTGGGACCCAGTACTTC
v_call: TRBV29-1; d_call: NA; j_call: TRBJ2-1; clone_size: NA; cdr3_aa: CSVVLARGDNEQFF; cdr3_nt: TGCAGCGTCGTACTAGCTAGGGGAGACAATGAGCAGTTCTTC
v_call: TRBV19; d_call: TRBD1; j_call: TRBJ1-3; clone_size: NA; cdr3_aa: CASKAGQSTGTRNTIYF; cdr3_nt: TGTGCCAGTAAGGCCGGCCAGTCGACAGGGACCCGAAACACCATATATTTT
v_call: TRBV20-1; d_call: NA; j_call: TRBJ2-5; clone_size: many; cdr3_aa: CSASGEQETQYF; cdr3_nt: TGCAGTGCTAGCGGGGAACAAGAGACCCAGTACTTC
v_call: TRBV10-3; d_call: TRBD1; j_call: TRBJ2-3; clone_size: few; cdr3_aa: CAVLGQGADTQYF; cdr3_nt: TGTGCCGTTCTAGGACAGGGGGCAGATACGCAGTATTTT
v_call: TRBV28; d_call: NA; j_call: TRBJ1-2; clone_size: many; cdr3_aa: CASSSITGSFGYTF; cdr3_nt: TGTGCCAGCAGTTCTATCACAGGGTCCTTTGGCTACACCTTC
v_call: TRBV2; d_call: TRBD1; j_call: TRBJ1-2; clone_size: few; cdr3_aa: CASTGDRAGGYTF; cdr3_nt: TGTGCAAGCACGGGGGACAGAGCGGGTGGCTACACCTTC
v_call: TRBV6-1; d_call: NA; j_call: TRBJ2-1; clone_size: many; cdr3_aa: CAANRGGSNNEQFF; cdr3_nt: TGTGCCGCAAACCGGGGCGGAAGTAATAATGAGCAGTTCTTC
v_call: TRBV2; d_call: NA; j_call: TRBJ2-7; clone_size: NA; cdr3_aa: CASTEAPGQHSYEQYF; cdr3_nt: TGTGCCAGCACTGAAGCCCCCGGACAGCACTCCTACGAGCAGTACTTC
v_call: TRBV6-1; d_call: NA; j_call: TRBJ1-2; clone_size: many; cdr3_aa: CASSPRGGAYGYTF; cdr3_nt: TGTGCCAGCAGCCCGCGCGGCGGCGCCTATGGCTACACCTTC
v_call: TRBV7-2; d_call: TRBD2; j_call: TRBJ2-5; clone_size: NA; cdr3_aa: CASSLALSGGQETQYF; cdr3_nt: TGTGCCAGCAGCTTAGCCCTAAGCGGGGGGCAAGAGACCCAGTACTTC
v_call: TRBV20-1; d_call: TRBD1; j_call: TRBJ2-7; clone_size: many; cdr3_aa: CSAVPGQVREQYF; cdr3_nt: TGCAGTGCCGTTCCGGGACAGGTTAGGGAGCAGTACTTC
v_call: TRBV14; d_call: NA; j_call: TRBJ1-4; clone_size: NA; cdr3_aa: CASSLSLTEKLFF; cdr3_nt: TGTGCCAGCAGCCTTAGCCTGACGGAAAAACTGTTTTTT
v_call: TRBV6-1; d_call: NA; j_call: TRBJ1-4; clone_size: many; cdr3_aa: CASRLGTAPNEKLFF; cdr3_nt: TGTGCCAGCAGACTAGGGACGGCCCCTAATGAAAAACTGTTTTTT
v_call: TRBV29-1; d_call: TRBD1; j_call: TRBJ2-7; clone_size: few; cdr3_aa: CSAVGGAMVHEQYF; cdr3_nt: TGCAGCGCCGTAGGGGGCGCTATGGTCCACGAGCAGTACTTC
v_call: TRBV19; d_call: NA; j_call: TRBJ2-7; clone_size: few; cdr3_aa: CASSMAPAGARGEQYF; cdr3_nt: TGTGCCAGTAGTATGGCTCCAGCAGGGGCCAGGGGCGAGCAGTACTTC
v_call: TRBV7-2; d_call: TRBD1; j_call: TRBJ1-1; clone_size: NA; cdr3_aa: CASSLSFGTGYPMNTEALF; cdr3_nt: TGTGCCAGCAGCTTGTCGTTCGGGACAGGGTATCCCATGAACACTGAAGCTCTCTTT